This entry lists 16 T cell receptor beta chains sequenced from one sample in a study of cytomegalovirus exposure and HLA in healthy donors. The PCR used 60 Vbeta and 13 Jbeta primers. Assay: immunoSEQ multiplex PCR; the TCRdb copy retains only in-frame clones and omits some. The sample shows some 120,000 clones, around 80% of them seen only once. The sequenced sample consisted of PBMCs. The receptors here all came from a man aged 25 to 40 in good health and CMV-seropositive.

A single count supports this clone. Compared with germline, one end of the junction differs, possibly owing to a read error. The chain uses TRBV7-9 and TRBJ2-7; TRBD1 agrees at 8 bases. The germline V gene has CDR1 SEHNR and CDR2 FQNEAQ (reference sequence). CDR3 length: 15 amino acids. The DNA of the CDR3 is TGTTCCAGCAGCTCGCACGGACAGGGATCCTACGAGCAGTACTTC. Translated: CSSSSHGQGSYEQYF.

The chain links TRBV28 to TRBJ1-5; D is possibly TRBD1 (5 bases). Germline V gene data show CDR1 as MDHEN and CDR2 as SYDVKM. V shed 3 bases and J shed 7 bases, with 16 bases lying between them. The CDR3 is 15 residues long. The CDR3 protein is CASSLRQEGIQPQHF. The CDR3 DNA sequence: TGTGCCAGCAGTTTGCGGCAGGAGGGGATCCAGCCCCAGCATTTT.

The V call is TRBV11-2, the J call TRBJ2-1; a possible D gene is TRBD2 (8 bases). This CDR3 is built from 13 residues. CDR1 is SGHAT and CDR2 is FQNNGV in the germline V gene. Trimming took off 3 bases at V and 8 bases at J, with 11 bases between the two ends. CDR3 sequence (DNA): TGTGCCAGCAGCTTCGGGAGGGGGCATGAGCAGTTCTTC. This encodes CASSFGRGHEQFF.

CDR3 DNA sequence: TGCGCCAGCAGCCAAGATGTGGCTAGAACCTACGAGCAGTACTTC. It specifies CASSQDVARTYEQYF. The chain is built from TRBV4-1 and TRBJ2-7, with D unclear. The CDR3 consists of 15 residues. V was shortened by 0 bases and J by 2 bases, with 11 bases between the two germline ends. Germline values: CDR1 MGHRA, CDR2 YSYEKL.

The chain is built from TRBV7-8 and TRBJ1-2; 8 bases are a match to TRBD1. Germline V gene lookup returns CDR1 SGHVS and CDR2 FQNEAQ. The CDR3 is made up of 19 amino acids. V trimming: 6 bases; J trimming: 4 bases; junction bases outside the gene matches: 22. The CDR3: CASSITPYSLAGGFYGYTF. CDR3 DNA: TGTGCCAGCAGTATTACCCCCTATTCTTTGGCAGGGGGCTTCTATGGCTACACCTTC.

The chain combines TRBV10-3 with TRBJ2-1; 10 bases fit TRBD1. V lost 4 bases to trimming and J lost 4 bases; unmatched junction nucleotides: 4. The CDR3 consists of 15 residues. The germline V gene encodes CDR1 ENHRY and CDR2 SYGVKD. CDR3 residues: CAISGGQGIYNEQFF. DNA for the CDR3: TGTGCCATCAGTGGGGGACAGGGGATTTACAATGAGCAGTTCTTC.

The chain has TRBV7-9 and TRBJ2-2; D might be TRBD1 (5 bases). Germline V gene lookup returns CDR1 SEHNR and CDR2 FQNEAQ (reference sequence). Between the trimmed V and J ends, which lost 5 bases and 4 bases, there was a span of 8 bases. The CDR3 runs 13 residues. CDR3 nucleotide sequence: TGTGCCAGCAGCCTCGACAGCACCGGGGAGCTGTTTTTT. This translates into CASSLDSTGELFF.

The chain is built from TRBV5-1 and TRBJ2-2; D is unresolved. V lost 0 bases, J lost 3 bases, and 6 bases lay in between. The CDR3 length is 14 residues. CDR1 is SGHRS and CDR2 is YFSETQ in the germline V gene. Here the CDR3 DNA reads TGCGCCAGCAGCTTGGAACTTTACACCGGGGAGCTGTTTTTT. Translating gives CASSLELYTGELFF.

The rearrangement uses TRBV27 and TRBJ2-3; 10 bases agree with TRBD2. V lost 8 bases, J lost 2 bases, and 4 bases stayed unmatched. The CDR3 loop spans 14 amino acids. Germline CDR1 MNHEY, CDR2 SMNVEV (reference sequence). DNA of the CDR3: TGTGCCAGCTCGGGACTAGCGAACACAGATACGCAGTATTTT. Protein: CASSGLANTDTQYF.

This chain joins TRBV4-3 and TRBJ2-2; 8 nucleotides line up with TRBD1. Losses at the gene ends were 4 bases for V and 4 bases for J; bases not matched to a gene: 8. The CDR3 is made up of 16 amino acids. Looked up from germline, CDR1 is LGHNA and CDR2 is YSLEER. The CDR3: CASSLFRGRSTGELFF. The CDR3 DNA reads TGCGCCAGCAGCCTTTTCAGGGGGCGCAGCACCGGGGAGCTGTTTTTT.

The chain couples TRBV15 to TRBJ1-5; D uncertain. Trimming stripped 0 bases from V and 5 bases from J, with 11 bases between. CDR3 length: 15 amino acids. Germline CDR1 and CDR2: LNHNV and YYDKDF (reference sequence). The CDR3 protein is CATSRDSSGHQPQHF. The CDR3 DNA reads as TGTGCCACCAGCAGAGATAGTAGCGGGCATCAGCCCCAGCATTTT.

This clone was detected only a few times. This rearrangement joins TRBV7-3 to TRBJ2-7; 14 bases match TRBD2. The CDR3 contains 21 residues. Germline lookup yields CDR1 SGHTA and CDR2 FQGTGA. The ends lost 1 base at V and 1 base at J; junction bases unmatched: 15. The CDR3 coding sequence is TGTGCCAGCAGCTTAATGAGCGTTTCGCGACTAGCGGGAGGGCCGTCCTACGAGCAGTACTTC. The encoded protein is CASSLMSVSRLAGGPSYEQYF.

This clone showed up just once. V is TRBV29-1 and J is TRBJ2-7; D is perhaps TRBD2 (7 bases). The CDR3 extends over 13 amino acids. Germline V lookup: CDR1 SQVTM, CDR2 ANQGSEA. The V and J ends lost 5 bases and 2 bases respectively, with 13 bases between them. The CDR3: CSVKGGEAYEQYF. The CDR3 DNA is TGCAGCGTTAAAGGGGGGGAAGCCTACGAGCAGTACTTC.

The V call is TRBV9, the J call TRBJ1-1; D perhaps matches TRBD1 (5 bases). Trimming removed 3 bases from V and 3 bases from J, with 12 bases in between. Germline lookup yields CDR1 SGDLS and CDR2 YYNGEE. The CDR3 runs to 14 residues. CDR3 loop: CASSESGGDTEAFF. In DNA form, the CDR3 reads TGTGCCAGCAGCGAGTCCGGGGGAGACACTGAAGCTTTCTTT.

This clone was observed a few times. J is TRBJ2-7 and V is TRBV6-6; the match to TRBD2 covers 7 bases. This CDR3 contains 14 residues. Germline V gene lookup returns CDR1 MNHNY and CDR2 SVGAGI (reference sequence). The V and J ends lost 7 bases and 2 bases, in that order; junction bases with no gene match: 8. CDR3 protein: CASISPSGTYEQYF. The CDR3 bases are TGTGCCAGCATCTCCCCTAGCGGAACCTACGAGCAGTACTTC.

The chain carries TRBV4-2 and TRBJ2-7, with TRBD1 identical over 7 bases. The CDR3 is 13 amino acids. CDR1 and CDR2 from the germline V gene are LGHNA and YNFKEQ. V lost 5 bases and J lost 2; bases outside the gene matches: 3. The CDR3 sequence is CASSDQGAYEQYF. In nucleotides, the CDR3 is TGTGCCAGCAGCGATCAGGGGGCCTACGAGCAGTACTTC.